The text below deals with one T cell receptor (beta chain). Assay used: immunoSEQ multiplex PCR; TCRdb lists only in-frame clones, some missing. The data contain about 160,000 clones, approximately 94% of them singletons. The data were taken from a study of control samples from healthy donors and cancer patients. The junction had 7 bases not matched to a gene; V was cut back by 3 bases and J by 6 bases. Germline CDR1 and CDR2: DFQATT and SNEGSKA (reference sequence). There are 13 residues in the CDR3. This clonotype was sampled from a woman aged 40 to 55 in good health. The sample was blood. This chain uses TRBV20-1 with TRBJ2-7, with 8 bases lining up with TRBD1. The CDR3, as DNA: TGCAGTGCTAGTCGGGGACAGGATGCCGAGCAGTACTTC. Encoded protein: CSASRGQDAEQYF.